This T cell receptor beta chain emerged from a study of PD-L1 blockade in urothelial cancer. Study summary: At some point between 2012 and 2014, patients got going on atezolizumab, taking 1,200 mg intravenously every 3 weeks.

The germline V gene has CDR1 SGHNT and CDR2 YENEEA. The CDR3 spans 14 residues. Unmatched junction bases numbered 6, after V lost 4 bases and J lost 7 bases. Time point of the sample: peripheral blood 6 weeks after treatment start. Only in-frame clones appear in the TCRdb table, and some are missing; sequencing was by immunoSEQ multiplex PCR. The sample carries 40,000 or so clones, around 88% recorded once. The genes are TRBV11-3 and TRBJ2-1, with 8 positions matching TRBD2. This sample comprised PBMCs, obtained around atezolizumab (anti-PD-L1) treatment. The source is a man in his sixties with urothelial cancer. CDR3 in amino acids: CASSSGPGGNEQFF. The CDR3, as DNA: TGTGCCAGCAGCTCCGGGCCGGGGGGGAATGAGCAGTTCTTC.